Listed below are T cell receptor beta chains from one sample, sequenced in a study of cytomegalovirus exposure and HLA in healthy donors. This table comes from immunoSEQ multiplex PCR, and its TCRdb copy is limited to in-frame clones, with some not included. The sample includes 160,000 or so clones, approximately 81% of them seen just once. Sequencing was performed on PBMCs. These receptors originate from a young man in good health and CMV-seronegative. Both conserved end residues are trimmed from each CDR3. Not all rows give a size; the values are once, few, many and, for expanded clones, a class.

j_call | clone_size | cdr3_length | v_call | cdr3_aa
TRBJ2-7 | once | 11 | TRBV21-1 | ASGSGGAYEQY
TRBJ2-1 | NA | 16 | TRBV9 | ASSVGLTGGIVGNEQF
TRBJ2-7 | NA | 16 | TRBV9 | ASSVEKRLEDYGYEQY
TRBJ1-1 | NA | 12 | TRBV2 | ASRRQGFGTEAF
TRBJ2-1 | few | 11 | TRBV29-1 | SAERGTGDEQF
TRBJ1-4 | few | 13 | TRBV14 | ASSRLRATNEKLF
TRBJ2-2 | few | 14 | TRBV5-1 | ASSLVERTNTGELF
TRBJ1-1 | NA | 15 | TRBV15 | ATSRDRRVSNRAEAF
TRBJ2-1 | NA | 16 | TRBV11-1 | ASSPTRGGISSYNEQF
TRBJ2-3 | few | 11 | TRBV5-1 | ASSSGGTDTQY
TRBJ1-4 | NA | 12 | TRBV27 | ASSFVTGGEKLF
TRBJ1-1 | NA | 12 | TRBV11-1 | ASSRQYLNTEAF
TRBJ2-2 | few | 14 | TRBV6-1 | ASSGISGGDTGELF
TRBJ1-5 | NA | 13 | TRBV12-5 | ASGLGGQGLQPQH
TRBJ1-3 | NA | 11 | TRBV6-1 | ASREGGRNTIY
TRBJ2-7 | few | 14 | TRBV5-1 | ASSPQTSSLVDEQY
TRBJ2-1 | NA | 11 | TRBV7-9 | ASSLGVRAEQF
TRBJ1-2 | NA | 14 | TRBV7-7 | ASSHFKTGLLWGYT
TRBJ1-2 | NA | 12 | TRBV28 | ASSAGPGTGGYT
TRBJ1-2 | NA | 10 | TRBV29-1 | SVAGDRYGYT
TRBJ2-7 | NA | 13 | TRBV6-1 | ASSAGLAEGYEQY
TRBJ1-3 | NA | 12 | TRBV9 | ASSVQGYGNTIY
TRBJ2-7 | NA | 13 | TRBV7-9 | SSSLSTESSYEQY
TRBJ2-5 | few | 10 | TRBV11-2 | ASSREEETQY
TRBJ1-4 | NA | 10 | TRBV15 | ATSRELRMMF
TRBJ1-2 | few | 12 | TRBV27 | ASSLKPGNYGYT
TRBJ1-2 | NA | 13 | TRBV9 | ASSVEQGSNYGYT
TRBJ2-1 | NA | 15 | TRBV5-1 | ASSPNPTSGSHNEQF
TRBJ2-5 | NA | 11 | TRBV18 | ASSEVREETQY
NA | NA | 12 | TRBV28 | ASSFGGSSYEQY
TRBJ1-1 | NA | 10 | TRBV6-5 | ASSPGQGEAF
TRBJ1-6 | NA | 13 | TRBV6-5 | ASSYSTGVRSPLH
NA | NA | 10 | TRBV25-1 | ASSDDYYEQY
TRBJ1-1 | NA | 16 | TRBV4-2 | ASSGRGQGRLMNTEAF
TRBJ2-5 | NA | 13 | TRBV6-6 | ASSYSARGQETQY
TRBJ1-1 | NA | 13 | TRBV12-5 | ASGFGQGARTEAF
TRBJ2-7 | NA | 14 | TRBV23-1 | ASGPLGGRETYEQY
TRBJ2-1 | NA | 14 | TRBV7-2 | ASSSWGLAGGNEQF
TRBJ2-1 | NA | 11 | TRBV7-9 | ASLAGGPGEQF
TRBJ2-7 | NA | 12 | TRBV27 | ASSPYRENYEQY